This TCR beta chain came from a study of shared clonotypes between healthy human individuals. Genomic DNA of each subset was evenly split across several immunoSEQ plates. Some clones are missing from TCRdb's copy, which holds only in-frame ones; the method was immunoSEQ multiplex PCR. Of roughly 2 million clones listed, approximately 96% are singletons. This CDR3 has 15 residues. The germline gives CDR1 MDHEN, CDR2 SYDVKM. Every one of the donors was a Caucasian adult that lived in Nashville, Tennessee. The sequencing sample was made of naive CD4+ T cells sorted from blood. Described subset: CD45RA+ positively selected. The source is a man between 18 and 29 years old in good health. The chain carries TRBV28 and TRBJ2-5, with TRBD2 as a possible D gene (6 bases). In DNA, the CDR3 is TGTGCTACCCGGAGAACGGGCGGGGCGTCGAAGACCCAGTACTTC. Amino acids: CATRRTGGASKTQYF.